Listed here is a single TCR beta chain. The antigen remains undetermined. V was clipped by 3 bases and J by 3 bases, with 11 bases between them. This CDR3 is built from 14 residues. All donors were healthy Caucasians. The data were taken from a study of identical twins. Findings and limits, study-wide: Analyses based on zero insertions could be partly confounded by invariant MAIT and iNKT cells. Fewer insertions marked abundant cord blood beta clonotypes; young adult naive trended weakly, memory not at all.

cDNA carried unique molecular identifiers, and a universal primer site was added by template switching. TCRdb passed the 5' RACE reads through MiXCR, listing each CDR3 protein once. This table has approximately 530,000 distinct CDR3 sequences, approximately 20% appearing once. These same records also appear under a second study, on yellow fever vaccine responses in identical twins.

Sequenced material: CD4+ T cells sorted from blood. V and J are TRBV12-3 or TRBV12-4 and TRBJ1-1; D ambiguous. The sequence came from a woman younger than 35 in good health. CDR3 bases: TGTGCCAGCAGTTTCGGGGTCGGGTACACTGAAGCTTTCTTT. Translated, it gives CASSFGVGYTEAFF.